Each of the 24 T cell receptor beta chains below was sequenced from the same sample in a study of neurological immune-mediated disorders. MiXCR, run by TCRdb on the 5' RACE reads, gives a single entry per CDR3 protein. The repertoire holds around 38,000 distinct CDR3 sequences, with roughly 15% as singletons. Sequenced input: CD4+ T cells from blood. Receptor source: a woman between 55 and 75 years old with HTLV-1-associated myelopathy (HAM/TSP).

This clonotype came up many times. Since a much larger clone is just one base distant, this may be a read error. The J gene is TRBJ1-1, the V gene TRBV12-3 or TRBV12-4; D not resolved. The CDR3 contains 12 residues. V was cut by 3 bases and J by 7 bases, with 9 bases left in between. CDR3 sequence: CASSFYTGEAFF. CDR3 nucleotide sequence: TGTGCCAGCAGTTTTTACACGGGTGAAGCTTTCTTT.

The sample holds many counts of this clonotype. This chain uses TRBV11-2 with TRBJ2-5; D call uncertain. CDR1 is SGHAT and CDR2 is FQNNGV in the germline V gene. The V end lost 5 bases, the J end lost 0 bases, and 13 bases lay between the germline ends. CDR3 size: 15 residues. CDR3 amino acids: CASSLDGLYQETQYF. The DNA for the CDR3 is TGTGCCAGCAGCCTCGACGGCTTGTACCAAGAGACCCAGTACTTC.

This clonotype was recorded at least ten times. CDR3 nucleotide sequence: TGCGCCAGCAGCTTGGATACGGGCCTAGAGACCCAGTACTTC. Protein: CASSLDTGLETQYF. The V and J genes are TRBV5-1 and TRBJ2-5; D not certain. Germline loops: CDR1 SGHRS, CDR2 YFSETQ. This CDR3 is 14 amino acids long. V was trimmed by 0 bases and J by 4 bases, leaving 10 bases between them.

This clonotype occurred many times. The chain couples TRBV20-1 to TRBJ1-5; 10 bases fit TRBD1. This CDR3 is built from 15 residues. Trimming took 3 bases from V and 1 from J; bases not matched to a gene: 3. From germline, CDR1 is DFQATT and CDR2 SNEGSKA (reference sequence). DNA for the CDR3: TGCAGTGCTAGCGGGGACAGGGGCAGCAATCAGCCCCAGCATTTT. It codes for CSASGDRGSNQPQHF.

This clonotype has at least ten counts. V gene TRBV6-1 combines with J gene TRBJ2-2; maybe TRBD1 (5 bases). With 6 bases removed from V and 5 bases from J, the gap between germline ends came to 10 bases. Germline CDR1 and CDR2: MNHNS and SASEGT. This CDR3 has 13 amino acids. The CDR3 reads CASRSRATGELFF. For the CDR3, the DNA is TGTGCCAGCAGGTCCAGGGCAACCGGGGAGCTGTTTTTT.

In this sample, this clonotype turned up many times. This chain joins TRBV7-2 and TRBJ1-4; D unclear. The CDR3 extends over 14 amino acids. Trimming left V 1 base short and J 8 bases short, with 11 bases between. Germline CDR1 SGHTA, CDR2 FQGNSA. The CDR3 loop reads CASSLGAYWEKLFF. In DNA, the CDR3 is TGTGCCAGCAGCTTAGGAGCGTATTGGGAAAAACTGTTTTTT.

This clonotype was seen many times. This sequence joins TRBV5-1 and TRBJ2-1, with 9 bases lining up with TRBD1. Germline V gene data show CDR1 as SGHRS and CDR2 as YFSETQ. The CDR3 consists of 16 residues. V gave up 0 bases and J gave up 8 bases; unmatched junction bases: 9. CDR3 DNA: TGCGCCAGCAGCTTGGCAGTCGGACAGGGGTACGATGAGCAGTTCTTC. It is translated as CASSLAVGQGYDEQFF. Filled out from reference TRBV5-1 and TRBJ2-1, the complete variable domain reads KAGVTQTPRYLIKTRGQQVTLSCSPISGHRSVSWYQQTPGQGLQFLFEYFSETQRNKGNFPGRFSGRQFSNSRSEMNVSTLELGDSALYLCASSLAVGQGYDEQFFGPGTRLTVL.

This clonotype was detected many times. This rearrangement joins TRBV7-6 to TRBJ2-3; D gene uncertain. Trimming cost V 4 bases and J 4 bases, with 12 bases left between them. This CDR3 is 14 amino acids long. The germline gives CDR1 SGHVS, CDR2 FNYEAQ. The CDR3 DNA follows: TGTGCCAGCAGCTCCCCGAGTGTATCAGATACGCAGTATTTT. This codes for CASSSPSVSDTQYF.

This clonotype was observed many times. The V gene is TRBV19, the J gene TRBJ1-1; D is perhaps TRBD1 (6 bases). Trimming removed 3 bases from V and 0 bases from J, with 14 bases in between. CDR3 length: 16 residues. Germline V gene sequence: CDR1 LNHDA, CDR2 SQIVND (reference sequence). In DNA, the CDR3 is TGTGCCAGTAGTATGGGGGTCGACAGGCTGAACACTGAAGCTTTCTTT. Residues: CASSMGVDRLNTEAFF.

This clonotype was counted many times. The chain is built from TRBV20-1 and TRBJ2-3; TRBD1 matches at 10 bases. CDR3 length: 18 amino acids. Germline V CDR1 and CDR2: DFQATT, SNEGSKA (reference sequence). V was pared by 0 bases and J by 3 bases, with 12 bases of the junction left unmatched. The CDR3 reads CSARDRGGRQGATDTQYF. The CDR3 nucleotides read TGCAGTGCTAGAGATCGGGGTGGGAGACAGGGGGCAACAGATACGCAGTATTTT.

This clonotype was seen many times. This chain joins TRBV3-1 and TRBJ2-1; D gene unclear. Trimming left V 4 bases short and J 0 bases short, with 13 bases between. The germline V gene has CDR1 LGHDT and CDR2 YNNKEL (reference sequence). This CDR3 is built from 16 residues. Written as DNA, the CDR3 is TGTGCCAGCAGCCGCGACTTAGGGCTCTCCTACAATGAGCAGTTCTTC. Translated, it gives CASSRDLGLSYNEQFF.

Sample share makes this clonotype medium-sized. This chain uses TRBV4-1 with TRBJ1-6, with a possible D match to TRBD1 (6 bases). Germline-derived CDR1 and CDR2 are MGHRA and YSYEKL. The CDR3 covers 15 residues. V was clipped by 4 bases and J by 8 bases, with 15 bases between them. The CDR3 DNA sequence: TGCGCCAGCAGCCGGCAGGACAGCCCATATTCACCCCTCCACTTT. It yields the protein CASSRQDSPYSPLHF.

Concerning this clonotype itself: A much larger clone differs from this one at a single base, so this may be a read error. The genes are TRBV18 and TRBJ1-1; D unclear. CDR3 length: 13 amino acids. CDR1 KGHSH and CDR2 LQKENI come from the germline V gene. The CDR3 coding sequence is TGTGCCATCTCACCCGATCAGAAGGCTGAAGCTTTCTTT. It encodes CAISPDQKAEAFF.

This clonotype was counted ten times or more. The chain joins TRBV20-1 to TRBJ1-2, with 8 bases that match TRBD1. The CDR3 runs to 13 residues. CDR1 DFQATT and CDR2 SNEGSKA come from the germline V gene (reference sequence). Trimming cost V 5 bases and J 6 bases; bases outside gene matches: 8. The CDR3 DNA reads TGCAGTGCTGCGACAGGGGCTTCCGATGGCTACACCTTC. Its protein is CSAATGASDGYTF.

As regards this clonotype: One end of the junction does not line up with germline, which may come from a read error. The DNA for the CDR3 is TGTGACAGCAGCCTGGACAGGGGGTTACACAATGAGCAGTTCTTC. It is translated as CDSSLDRGLHNEQFF. The V gene is TRBV3-1, the J gene TRBJ2-1; TRBD1 matches at 10 bases. CDR3 length: 15 residues. Germline CDR1 reads LGHDT; CDR2 reads YNNKEL (reference sequence).

This clonotype has at least ten counts. The rearrangement uses TRBV12-3 or TRBV12-4 and TRBJ2-2; 10 bases map to TRBD1. V dropped 3 bases and J dropped 8; count of bases not matched to a gene: 9. The CDR3 extends over 16 amino acids. The DNA for the CDR3 is TGTGCCAGCAGTTTGGCCGGGACAGGGGTTGTTGGGGAGCTGTTTTTT. This codes for CASSLAGTGVVGELFF.

This clonotype was observed many times. J is TRBJ2-5 and V is TRBV19; 14 nucleotides align to TRBD2. Germline values: CDR1 LNHDA, CDR2 SQIVND (reference sequence). Trimming at V came to 4 bases and at J to 5 bases, leaving 12 bases not matched to a gene. The CDR3 runs 18 residues. This CDR3 reads CASSRRAGTSGGSETQYF. As DNA, the CDR3 is TGTGCCAGTAGTAGGAGGGCCGGGACTAGCGGGGGTAGTGAGACCCAGTACTTC.

This clonotype was observed many times. This chain connects TRBV5-1 to TRBJ2-2, with 10 bases lining up with TRBD1. The CDR3 totals 18 residues. The V gene end was trimmed by 2 bases and the J gene end by 4 bases; junction bases not matched to a gene: 11. Germline lookup yields CDR1 SGHRS and CDR2 YFSETQ. CDR3 in amino acids: CASSFRDRGMWGTGELFF. In DNA form, the CDR3 reads TGCGCCAGCAGCTTCCGGGACAGGGGAATGTGGGGCACCGGGGAGCTGTTTTTT.

This clonotype was recorded at least ten times. The chain has TRBV14 and TRBJ2-5, with 8 bases fitting TRBD1. V shed 4 bases and J 2 bases; nucleotides not matched to a gene: 9. The CDR3 runs to 16 residues. CDR1 and CDR2 from the germline V gene are SGHDN and FVKESK. The CDR3 nucleotides read TGTGCCAGCAGCCGAGTGACAGGGGCCCTACAAGAGACCCAGTACTTC. This translates into CASSRVTGALQETQYF.

This clonotype was seen ten or more times. CDR3 bases: TGTGCCAGCTCACCAGATACGGGGCCGGAGACTGAAGCTTTCTTT. Translated, it gives CASSPDTGPETEAFF. The chain is built from TRBV18 and TRBJ1-1; TRBD1 might be the D (5 bases). Germline V gene lookup returns CDR1 KGHSH and CDR2 LQKENI. The ends were cut back, 2 bases at V and 5 bases at J, with 15 bases in the middle. This CDR3 has 15 amino acids. Full variable domain (remainder filled in from reference TRBV18 and TRBJ1-1): NAGVMQNPRHLVRRRGQEARLRCSPMKGHSHVYWYRQLPEEGLKFMVYLQKENIIDESGMPKERFSAEFPKEGPSILRIQQVVRGDSAAYFCASSPDTGPETEAFFGQGTRLTVV.

The CDR3 DNA reads TGTGCCAGCAGTTTAGGAGTCACCTTTGGATCACCCCTCCACTTT. Its translation: CASSLGVTFGSPLHF. V gene TRBV12-3 or TRBV12-4 combines with J gene TRBJ1-6; no firm D call. Trimming took off 1 base at V and 10 bases at J, with 14 bases between the two ends. The CDR3 sequence is 15 residues long.

This clonotype was counted between two and nine times. This rearrangement joins TRBV7-2 to TRBJ1-2; D uncertain. The CDR3 loop spans 16 amino acids. V was trimmed by 1 base and J by 4 bases, leaving 16 bases between them. Germline V CDR1 and CDR2: SGHTA, FQGNSA. The CDR3: CASSLVRSQNRYGYTF. The CDR3 nucleotides are TGTGCCAGCAGCTTAGTTAGGTCACAGAATCGCTATGGCTACACCTTC.

This clonotype appeared many times. This chain connects TRBV20-1 to TRBJ2-3; D is unclear. The ends were cut back, 4 bases at V and 1 base at J, with 21 bases in the middle. There are 17 residues in the CDR3. Germline loops: CDR1 DFQATT, CDR2 SNEGSKA (reference sequence). In DNA form, the CDR3 reads TGCAGTGCTACGTCAGTCCCTGGGGAAGAGGGCACAGATACGCAGTATTTT. It codes for CSATSVPGEEGTDTQYF.

The sample holds many counts of this clonotype. This chain uses TRBV5-1 with TRBJ1-5; TRBD1 aligns across 11 bases. Germline V gene lookup returns CDR1 SGHRS and CDR2 YFSETQ. V dropped 3 bases and J dropped 0; count of bases not matched to a gene: 8. The CDR3 totals 18 residues. Here the CDR3 DNA reads TGCGCCAGCAGCTCAGGACAGGGGGCTATCAATAGCAATCAGCCCCAGCATTTT. As protein: CASSSGQGAINSNQPQHF.